A selection of T cell receptor beta chains follows, all from one sample in a study of T cell responses to AZD1222 COVID-19 vaccine. Profiling relied on immunoSEQ multiplex PCR, and the TCRdb table lists in-frame clones only, not all of them. The sample carries tens of thousands of clones, roughly 88% recorded once. The sample here was peripheral blood, taken on day 0 of AZD1222 vaccination. These receptors were obtained from an adult in good health. Both conserved end residues are part of each CDR3. D genes are given only for firm matches. Clone size is given for some rows only: seen once, a few or many times, or a class if the clone is expanded.

DNA,CDR3,V,size,D,length,J
TGTGCCAGCAGCCAGGGCCTTGAGCAGTTCTTC,CASSQGLEQFF,TRBV11-3,NA,NA,11,TRBJ2-1
TGTGCCTGGAGTTGGACGGGCAATCAGCCCCAGCATTTT,CAWSWTGNQPQHF,TRBV30,NA,NA,13,TRBJ1-5
TGTGCCACACAGGGGTCCTACACTGAAGCTTTCTTT,CATQGSYTEAFF,TRBV24-1,NA,TRBD1,12,TRBJ1-1
TGTGCCAGCAGCTTGTCGGGAACTATGGGTGGCTACACCTTC,CASSLSGTMGGYTF,TRBV5-4,NA,NA,14,TRBJ1-2
TGTGCCAGCTCACCAACCGGTGGTTCTAGCTCCTATAATTCACCCCTCCACTTT,CASSPTGGSSSYNSPLHF,TRBV18,NA,NA,18,TRBJ1-6
TGCGCCAGCAGCTTGCAGCCAGATCAGCCCCAGCATTTT,CASSLQPDQPQHF,TRBV5-1,NA,NA,13,TRBJ1-5
TGTGCCGAGGGTTCTGGAAACACCATATATTTT,CAEGSGNTIYF,TRBV2,NA,NA,11,TRBJ1-3
TGTGCCAGCAGCCAAATCTACGAGCAGTACTTC,CASSQIYEQYF,TRBV14,NA,NA,11,TRBJ2-7
TGTGCCAGCAAGCAGTCCGGGACTAGCGGGGCTGTGCAGTACTTC,CASKQSGTSGAVQYF,TRBV6-5,once,TRBD2,15,TRBJ2-7
TGTGCCACCAGTGATTTTCGACTAGCGGGGGCCCAAGAGACCCAGTACTTC,CATSDFRLAGAQETQYF,TRBV24-1,NA,TRBD2,17,TRBJ2-5
TGTGCCTGGAGTGTACTCCGGGACGGACTGTATGGCTACACCTTC,CAWSVLRDGLYGYTF,TRBV30,NA,NA,15,TRBJ1-2
TGTGCCAGTAGTGGGCCGTTTGACAACTCCTACGAGCAGTACTTC,CASSGPFDNSYEQYF,TRBV19,NA,NA,15,TRBJ2-7
TGTGCCAGCAGTGACAATTATGGCTACACCTTC,CASSDNYGYTF,TRBV6-1,NA,NA,11,TRBJ1-2
TGTGCCAGCAGTAGGACAGGACCAAGTCGGCCCCTCCACTTT,CASSRTGPSRPLHF,TRBV28,few,TRBD1,14,TRBJ1-6
TGTGCCAGCAGTGAGATAATGGGGGACAGTCCCCTCCACTTT,CASSEIMGDSPLHF,TRBV6-1,NA,TRBD1,14,TRBJ1-6
TGTGCCATCAGGAACCGCGGGGATGAGCAGTTCTTC,CAIRNRGDEQFF,TRBV10-3,NA,NA,12,TRBJ2-1
TGTGCCAGCAGTGAAAGGCGGCTTGTTAACTACACCTTC,CASSERRLVNYTF,TRBV2,NA,NA,13,TRBJ1-2
TGTGCCAGCAGTTTACTAGCGGGGTACCAAGAGACCCAGTACTTC,CASSLLAGYQETQYF,TRBV27,NA,TRBD2,15,TRBJ2-5
TGCGCCAGCAGCTCTACCGGGACAAGCACAGATACGCAGTATTTT,CASSSTGTSTDTQYF,TRBV5-1,NA,NA,15,TRBJ2-3
TGTGCCAGCAGATACAGGGGAGGAAACACCATATATTTT,CASRYRGGNTIYF,TRBV12-3/TRBV12-4,NA,TRBD1,13,TRBJ1-3
TGTGCCAGTAGTGTCGCCTTTCGGAGTAAGGGTTCACCCCTCCACTTT,CASSVAFRSKGSPLHF,TRBV19,NA,NA,16,TRBJ1-6
TGTGCCAGTAGGAGCCCGGACAGGGCTCTTAATGAAAAACTGTTTTTT,CASRSPDRALNEKLFF,TRBV19,NA,TRBD1,16,TRBJ1-4
TGCAGCGTTGTATCAGAGGTAGATGGCTACACCTTC,CSVVSEVDGYTF,TRBV29-1,NA,NA,12,TRBJ1-2
TGTGCTAGTGGTTCGGGGAACTATGGCTACACCTTC,CASGSGNYGYTF,TRBV12-5,NA,NA,12,TRBJ1-2
TGTGCCACCGACGGCGGCATGAACACTGAAGCTTTCTTT,CATDGGMNTEAFF,TRBV19,few,NA,13,TRBJ1-1
TGTGCCATCGCGGGACACTTCTTT,CAIAGHFF,TRBV2,NA,NA,8,TRBJ1-1
TGTGCCAGCAGTTACCAAACATCGGGACAGGCTGAAGCTTTCTTT,CASSYQTSGQAEAFF,TRBV6-5,NA,TRBD1,15,TRBJ1-1
TGTGCCAGCAGCGTAGAAGGACAGGGTAGATCAGATGAGCAGTTCTTC,CASSVEGQGRSDEQFF,TRBV9,NA,TRBD1,16,TRBJ2-1
TGTGCCAGTAGTACAGGGACCGCTATGAACACTGAAGCTTTCTTT,CASSTGTAMNTEAFF,TRBV19,NA,NA,15,TRBJ1-1
TGCGCCAGCAGCTTAAGTCCTGACTATGGCTACACCTTC,CASSLSPDYGYTF,TRBV5-1,NA,NA,13,TRBJ1-2
TGTGCCAGCAGTTACTCCCGAGCGGGAAGCTCCTACGAGCAGTACTTC,CASSYSRAGSSYEQYF,TRBV6-5,once,TRBD2,16,TRBJ2-7
TGCGCCAGCAGCTCTCTCCGGGACTCCAATGAAAAACTGTTTTTT,CASSSLRDSNEKLFF,TRBV4-3,NA,NA,15,TRBJ1-4
TGTGCCAGCAGTTCCCAGGCTGTAGTCTCACCCCTCCACTTT,CASSSQAVVSPLHF,TRBV6-5,NA,NA,14,TRBJ1-6
TGTGCCAGCAGCAACCGGGACAGGGGGAATAAGGTGCAGTACTTC,CASSNRDRGNKVQYF,TRBV7-2,NA,TRBD1,15,TRBJ2-7
TGCGCCAGCAGCGCAGGGGGATATTCGCGCATTGACTACACCTTC,CASSAGGYSRIDYTF,TRBV5-1,NA,TRBD1,15,TRBJ1-2
TGTGCCAGTAGTACCGGGACAGGGACCGCGTCTATCAATCAGCCCCAGCATTTT,CASSTGTGTASINQPQHF,TRBV19,NA,TRBD1,18,TRBJ1-5
TGTGCCAGCAGCCCGGACCAGGGGCGAACCGGGGAGCTGTTTTTT,CASSPDQGRTGELFF,TRBV5-4,NA,NA,15,TRBJ2-2
TGTGCCAGTAGTACCCCAGCCCCCTTGACAGGCTCGGGCACTGAAGCTTTCTTT,CASSTPAPLTGSGTEAFF,TRBV19,NA,NA,18,TRBJ1-1
TGTGCCACCAGTGATGGCGGATATCAGCCCCAGCATTTT,CATSDGGYQPQHF,TRBV24-1,NA,NA,13,TRBJ1-5
TGTGCCAGTAGTATCTCGGCTAGCGGGGGACCAAAAGAGACCCAGTACTTC,CASSISASGGPKETQYF,TRBV19,NA,TRBD2,17,TRBJ2-5
TGTGCCAGCAGCTTAGACTCCACCTATAATTCACCCCTCCACTTT,CASSLDSTYNSPLHF,TRBV7-8,once,NA,15,TRBJ1-6
TGTGCCAGTAGGAACGGTGGGGACAGTTGGAACTATGGCTACACCTTC,CASRNGGDSWNYGYTF,TRBV19,few,TRBD1,16,TRBJ1-2
TGTGCCAGTAGTATCTCGGTGGGGTATAGCAATCAGCCCCAGCATTTT,CASSISVGYSNQPQHF,TRBV19,once,NA,16,TRBJ1-5
TGCGCCAGCAGCTATTCAACCGGGACAGGGGAGCTGTTTTTT,CASSYSTGTGELFF,TRBV5-1,once,NA,14,TRBJ2-2
TGTGCCAGCAGTGCGGTGGGGGGTCCCTACAATGAGCAGTTCTTC,CASSAVGGPYNEQFF,TRBV2,NA,NA,15,TRBJ2-1
TGTGCCAGTACCCCGGAGGCCCCTAAGGACACTGAAGCTTTCTTT,CASTPEAPKDTEAFF,TRBV19,NA,NA,15,TRBJ1-1
TGTGCCTGGAGTGTATTGGACACCGGGAACGCTGAAGCTTTCTTT,CAWSVLDTGNAEAFF,TRBV30,NA,NA,15,TRBJ1-1